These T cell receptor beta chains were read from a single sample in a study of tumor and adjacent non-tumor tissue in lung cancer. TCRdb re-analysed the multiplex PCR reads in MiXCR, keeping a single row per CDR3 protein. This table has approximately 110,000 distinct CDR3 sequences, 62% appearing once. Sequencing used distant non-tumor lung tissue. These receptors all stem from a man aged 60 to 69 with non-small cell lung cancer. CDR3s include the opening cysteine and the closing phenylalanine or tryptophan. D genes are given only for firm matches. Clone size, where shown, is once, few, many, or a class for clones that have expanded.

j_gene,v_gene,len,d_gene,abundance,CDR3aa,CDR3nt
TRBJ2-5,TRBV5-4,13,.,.,CASNLTRLVTQYF,TGTGCCAGCAACTTGACTAGGTTGGTGACCCAGTACTTC
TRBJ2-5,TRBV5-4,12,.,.,CVSSEQKETQYF,TGTGTCAGCAGTGAGCAAAAAGAGACCCAGTACTTC
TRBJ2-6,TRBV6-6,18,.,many,CASSYYYETLSGANVLTF,TGTGCCAGCAGTTATTATTACGAGACTCTCTCTGGGGCCAACGTCCTGACTTTC
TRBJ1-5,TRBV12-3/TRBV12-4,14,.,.,CASSPDGAYQPQHF,TGTGCCAGCAGCCCCGACGGAGCCTATCAGCCCCAGCATTTT
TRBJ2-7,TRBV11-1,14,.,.,CANSFPGSAYERYF,TGTGCCAACAGCTTTCCCGGCAGCGCCTACGAGCGGTACTTC
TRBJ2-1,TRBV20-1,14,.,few,CSARTGLIGSEQFF,TGCAGTGCTAGAACGGGTTTAATAGGCAGTGAGCAGTTCTTC
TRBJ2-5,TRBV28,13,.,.,CVSSLDSQETQYF,TGTGTCAGCAGTTTAGACAGCCAAGAGACCCAGTACTTC
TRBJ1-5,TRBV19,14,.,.,CASKYQGSGQPQHF,TGTGCCAGTAAATATCAGGGGTCAGGTCAGCCCCAGCATTTT
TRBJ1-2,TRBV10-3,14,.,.,CAVSELRGANGYTF,TGTGCCGTCAGTGAGTTGAGGGGCGCGAATGGCTACACCTTC
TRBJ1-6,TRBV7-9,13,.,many,CASSYGENSPLHF,TGTGCCAGCAGTTACGGGGAGAATTCACCCCTCCACTTT
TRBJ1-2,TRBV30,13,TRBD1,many,CAWSKGQQKSYTF,TGTGCCTGGAGTAAGGGACAGCAGAAAAGCTACACCTTC
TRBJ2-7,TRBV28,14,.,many,CASSLIQSKRGGYF,TGTGCCAGCAGTTTAATTCAGAGCAAACGGGGAGGGTACTTC
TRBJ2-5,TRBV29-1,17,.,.,CSVEGGHGAQLGETQYF,TGCAGCGTTGAAGGGGGACACGGGGCACAACTGGGAGAGACCCAGTACTTC
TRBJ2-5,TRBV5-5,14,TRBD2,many,CASSLGLREETQYF,TGTGCCAGCAGCTTGGGCCTGCGGGAGGAGACCCAGTACTTC
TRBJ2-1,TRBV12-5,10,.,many,CASGFSYPFF,TGTGCTAGTGGTTTTTCCTACCCGTTCTTC
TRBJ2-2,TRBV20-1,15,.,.,CSARDWTTNTEELFF,TGCAGTGCTAGAGATTGGACAACGAACACCGAGGAGCTGTTTTTT
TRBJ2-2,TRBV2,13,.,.,CASTWSNTGELFF,TGTGCCAGCACCTGGTCTAACACCGGGGAGCTGTTTTTT
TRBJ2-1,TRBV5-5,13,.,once,CASRRDLCNEQFF,TGTGCCAGCAGACGAGACTTATGCAATGAGCAGTTCTTC
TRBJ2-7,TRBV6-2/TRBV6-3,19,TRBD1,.,CASSYSRGQASPYSYKQYF,TGTGCCAGCAGTTACTCGCGAGGACAGGCCTCCCCTTACTCCTACAAGCAGTACTTC
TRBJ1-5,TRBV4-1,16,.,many,CASSQDLGPSDQPQHF,TGCGCCAGCAGCCAAGATTTGGGGCCGAGCGATCAGCCCCAGCATTTT
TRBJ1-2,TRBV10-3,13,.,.,CAISANKKYGYTF,TGTGCCATCAGTGCCAACAAAAAGTATGGCTACACCTTC
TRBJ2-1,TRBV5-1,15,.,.,CASSIGSGARNEQFF,TGCGCCAGTAGCATTGGGTCAGGGGCGCGGAATGAGCAGTTCTTC
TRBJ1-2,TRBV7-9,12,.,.,CASSQVRVGYTF,TGTGCCAGCAGCCAAGTCCGTGTAGGCTACACCTTC
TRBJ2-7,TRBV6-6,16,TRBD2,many,CASSYQPSGALYEQYF,TGTGCCAGCAGTTACCAGCCTAGCGGAGCCCTCTACGAGCAGTACTTC
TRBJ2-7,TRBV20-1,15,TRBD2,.,CSTRTSGGPSYEQYF,TGCAGTACTAGAACTAGCGGGGGGCCTTCCTACGAGCAGTACTTC
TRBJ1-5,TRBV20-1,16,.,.,CSARVGGGNSNQPQHF,TGCAGTGCTAGAGTGGGGGGTGGAAATAGCAATCAGCCCCAGCATTTT
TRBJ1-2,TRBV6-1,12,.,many,CASSVGENGYTF,TGTGCCAGCAGTGTAGGGGAGAATGGCTACACCTTC
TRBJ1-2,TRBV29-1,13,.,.,CSVESGHAYGYTF,TGCAGCGTCGAATCGGGACATGCCTATGGCTACACCTTC
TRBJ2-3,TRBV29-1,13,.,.,CSVADTLNQLQYF,TGCAGCGTCGCGGACACCCTTAATCAGCTCCAGTATTTT
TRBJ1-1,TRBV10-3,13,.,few,CAISRDTNSEAFF,TGTGCCATCAGCCGGGACACCAACTCTGAAGCTTTCTTT
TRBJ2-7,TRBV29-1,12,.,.,CILGDPGNEQYF,TGCATCCTTGGAGACCCCGGGAACGAGCAGTACTTC
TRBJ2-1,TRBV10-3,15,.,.,CAISGRVAPYSEQFF,TGTGCCATCAGTGGAAGGGTGGCCCCCTACAGTGAGCAGTTCTTC
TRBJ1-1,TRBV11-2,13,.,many,CAGSGRLNTEAFF,TGTGCCGGATCCGGGAGACTGAACACTGAAGCTTTCTTT
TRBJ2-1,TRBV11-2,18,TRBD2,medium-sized,CASSTTSGRARSTYEQFF,TGTGCCAGCAGCACCACTAGCGGGAGGGCCCGATCTACTTATGAGCAGTTCTTC
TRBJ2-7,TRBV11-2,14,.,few,CANNAGTRTYEQYF,TGTGCCAACAACGCTGGTACCCGCACCTACGAGCAGTACTTC
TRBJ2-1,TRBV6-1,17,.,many,CASSELSVGQSYNEQFF,TGTGCCAGCAGTGAGTTATCGGTCGGACAGTCCTACAATGAGCAGTTCTTC
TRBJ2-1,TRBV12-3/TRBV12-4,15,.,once,CASSSPKTSTNEQFF,TGTGCCAGCAGTTCCCCGAAGACTAGTACCAATGAGCAGTTCTTC
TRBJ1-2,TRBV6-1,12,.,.,CANKEGLYGYTF,TGTGCCAACAAAGAGGGTCTTTATGGCTACACCTTC
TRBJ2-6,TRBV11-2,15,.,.,CANRQQDSGANVLTF,TGTGCCAACAGGCAACAGGATTCTGGGGCCAACGTCCTGACTTTC
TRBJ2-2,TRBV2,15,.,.,CVSSERWVDTGELFF,TGTGTCAGCAGTGAGAGGTGGGTTGACACCGGGGAGCTGTTTTTT
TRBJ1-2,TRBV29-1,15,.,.,CSVVEDDLSHYGYIF,TGCAGCGTCGTGGAGGATGACCTCTCACACTATGGCTACATCTTC
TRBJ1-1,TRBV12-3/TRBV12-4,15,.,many,CASSLVLGRRTEAFF,TGTGCCAGCAGTTTAGTGTTGGGGCGTAGGACTGAAGCTTTCTTT